The clone carrying this T cell receptor beta chain has a count of ten or more. Its antigen is as yet unknown. Using its own MiXCR run on the RT-PCR reads, TCRdb lists one record per CDR3 protein. Among approximately 170,000 distinct CDR3 sequences listed, approximately 15% were seen once. The CDR3 has 15 residues. Germline V lookup: CDR1 SGHVS, CDR2 FQNEAQ. V dropped 3 bases and J dropped 3; count of bases not matched to a gene: 3. This specimen belongs to a study of response to subunit inactivated influenza vaccine. Study results and caveats: Authors suggested seasonal influenza vaccinations each recruit few new T cells.

The chain has TRBV7-8 and TRBJ2-5; 11 bases map to TRBD1. The sequence was obtained from a man in his fifties who received an inactivated influenza vaccine. The sequences come from CD8+ T cells sorted from PBMCs, collected 4 to 6 days after vaccination. This CDR3 reads CASSLPGQGEETQYF. CDR3 sequence (DNA): TGTGCCAGCAGCTTGCCGGGACAGGGGGAAGAGACCCAGTACTTC. The variable domain in full, completed from reference TRBV7-8 and TRBJ2-5, reads GAGVSQSPRYKVAKRGQDVALRCDPISGHVSLFWYQQALGQGPEFLTYFQNEAQLDKSGLPSDRFFAERPEGSVSTLKIQRTQQEDSAVYLCASSLPGQGEETQYFGPGTRLLVL.